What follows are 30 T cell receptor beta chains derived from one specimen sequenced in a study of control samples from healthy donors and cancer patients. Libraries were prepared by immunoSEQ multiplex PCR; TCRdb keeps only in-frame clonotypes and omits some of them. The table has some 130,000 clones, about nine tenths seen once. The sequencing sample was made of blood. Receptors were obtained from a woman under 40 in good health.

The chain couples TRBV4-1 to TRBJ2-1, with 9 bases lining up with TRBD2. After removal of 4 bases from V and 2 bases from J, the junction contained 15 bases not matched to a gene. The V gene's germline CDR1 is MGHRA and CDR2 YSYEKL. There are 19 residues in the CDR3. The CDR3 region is CASSRKEGREGPPYNEQFF. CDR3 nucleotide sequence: TGCGCCAGCAGCCGAAAGGAAGGGCGGGAGGGCCCCCCCTACAATGAGCAGTTCTTC.

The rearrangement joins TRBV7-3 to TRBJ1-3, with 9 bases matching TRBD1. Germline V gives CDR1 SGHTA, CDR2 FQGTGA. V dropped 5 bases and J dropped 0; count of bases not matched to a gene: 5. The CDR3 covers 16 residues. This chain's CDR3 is CASSLHRGLSGNTIYF. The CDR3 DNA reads TGTGCCAGCAGCCTACACAGGGGGCTCTCTGGAAACACCATATATTTT.

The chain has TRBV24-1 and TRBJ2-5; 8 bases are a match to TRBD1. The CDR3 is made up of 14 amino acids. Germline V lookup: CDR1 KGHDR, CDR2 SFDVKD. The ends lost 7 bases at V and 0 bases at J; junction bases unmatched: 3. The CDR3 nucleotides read TGTGCCACCAGGGGGACAGGTGACCAAGAGACCCAGTACTTC. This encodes CATRGTGDQETQYF.

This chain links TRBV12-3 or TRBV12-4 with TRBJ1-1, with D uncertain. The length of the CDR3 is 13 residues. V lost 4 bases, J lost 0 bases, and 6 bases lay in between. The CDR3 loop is CASSWALNTEAFF. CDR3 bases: TGTGCCAGCAGTTGGGCCCTGAACACTGAAGCTTTCTTT.

The CDR3 DNA reads as TGTGCCAGCAGCTTAGGCGGGAGTTACTACAATGAGCAGTTCTTC. This sequence encodes CASSLGGSYYNEQFF. This chain joins TRBV7-2 and TRBJ2-1, with TRBD2 matching over 7 bases. Germline CDR1 is SGHTA and CDR2 is FQGNSA. With V trimmed by 1 base and J by 3 bases, 3 bases remained unmatched. The CDR3 has 15 residues.

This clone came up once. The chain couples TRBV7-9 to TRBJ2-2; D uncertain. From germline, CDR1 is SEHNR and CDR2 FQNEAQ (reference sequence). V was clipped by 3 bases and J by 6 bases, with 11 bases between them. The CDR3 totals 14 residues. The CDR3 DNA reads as TGTGCCAGCAGCTTTGCCAGCTTCTCCGGGGAGCTGTTTTTT. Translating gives CASSFASFSGELFF.

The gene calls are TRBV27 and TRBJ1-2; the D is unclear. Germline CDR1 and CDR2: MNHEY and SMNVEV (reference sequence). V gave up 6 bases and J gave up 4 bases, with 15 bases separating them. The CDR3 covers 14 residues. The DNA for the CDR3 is TGTGCCAGCAGCCTGATAGAGGGCGGCTATGGCTACACCTTC. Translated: CASSLIEGGYGYTF.

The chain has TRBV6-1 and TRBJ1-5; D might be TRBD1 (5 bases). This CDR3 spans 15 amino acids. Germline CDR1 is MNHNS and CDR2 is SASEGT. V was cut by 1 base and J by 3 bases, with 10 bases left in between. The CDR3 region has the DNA TGTGCCAGCAGTGAAGAAGGAGGGGTCAATCAGCCCCAGCATTTT. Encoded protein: CASSEEGGVNQPQHF.

The CDR3 DNA reads TGCGCCAGCAGCACGACAGCTCGAGGCACCGGGGAGCTGTTTTTT. This sequence encodes CASSTTARGTGELFF. The chain has TRBV5-1 and TRBJ2-2, with D perhaps TRBD1 (5 bases). The V and J ends lost 4 bases and 4 bases respectively, with 14 bases between them. Germline V lookup: CDR1 SGHRS, CDR2 YFSETQ. The CDR3 is 15 amino acids.

Written as DNA, the CDR3 is TGTGCCAGCAGCTTGGCGGGGGGCTGGAATGAGCAGTTCTTC. Translating it yields CASSLAGGWNEQFF. V usage is TRBV5-4 and J usage is TRBJ2-1; possible D gene TRBD2, 7 bases. From germline, CDR1 is SGHNT and CDR2 YYREEE (reference sequence). V lost 0 bases and J 7 bases, leaving 11 bases between the germline ends. The CDR3 length is 14 residues. Variable domain in full (rest from reference TRBV5-4 and TRBJ2-1): ETGVTQSPTHLIKTRGQQVTLRCSSQSGHNTVSWYQQALGQGPQFIFQYYREEENGRGNFPPRFSGLQFPNYSSELNVNALELDDSALYLCASSLAGGWNEQFFGPGTRLTVL.

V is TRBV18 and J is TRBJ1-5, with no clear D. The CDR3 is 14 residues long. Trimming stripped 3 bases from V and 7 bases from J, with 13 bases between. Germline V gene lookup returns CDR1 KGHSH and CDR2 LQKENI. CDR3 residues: CASSPERYGQPQHF. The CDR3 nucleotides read TGTGCCAGCTCACCTGAAAGGTACGGCCAGCCCCAGCATTTT.

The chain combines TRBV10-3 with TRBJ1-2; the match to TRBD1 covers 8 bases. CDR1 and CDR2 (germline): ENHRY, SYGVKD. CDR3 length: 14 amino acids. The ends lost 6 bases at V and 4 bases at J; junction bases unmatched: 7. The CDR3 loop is CAIRTDRGTYGYTF. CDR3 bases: TGTGCCATCAGGACAGACAGGGGAACCTATGGCTACACCTTC.

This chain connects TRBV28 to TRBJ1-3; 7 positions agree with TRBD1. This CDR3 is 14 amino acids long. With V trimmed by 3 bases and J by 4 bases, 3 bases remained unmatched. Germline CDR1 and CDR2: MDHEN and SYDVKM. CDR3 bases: TGTGCCAGCAGTTTGGCAGGGGGAGGAAACACCATATATTTT. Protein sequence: CASSLAGGGNTIYF. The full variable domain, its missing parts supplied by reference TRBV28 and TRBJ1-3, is DVKVTQSSRYLVKRTGEKVFLECVQDMDHENMFWYRQDPGLGLRLIYFSYDVKMKEKGDIPEGYSVSREKKERFSLILESASTNQTSMYLCASSLAGGGNTIYFGEGSWLTVV.

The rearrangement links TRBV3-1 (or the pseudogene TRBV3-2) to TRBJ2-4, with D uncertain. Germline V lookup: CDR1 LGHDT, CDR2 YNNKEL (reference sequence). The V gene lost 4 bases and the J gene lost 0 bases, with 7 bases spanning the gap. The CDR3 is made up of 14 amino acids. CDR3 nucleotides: TGTGCCAGCAGCCTGCAGGTAGCCAAAAACATTCAGTACTTC. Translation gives CASSLQVAKNIQYF.

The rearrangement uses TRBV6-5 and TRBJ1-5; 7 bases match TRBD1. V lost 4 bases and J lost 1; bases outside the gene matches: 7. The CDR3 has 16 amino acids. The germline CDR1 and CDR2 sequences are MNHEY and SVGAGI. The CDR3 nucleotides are TGTGCCAGCAGTTCCCACACAGGGGAAAGCAATCAGCCCCAGCATTTT. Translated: CASSSHTGESNQPQHF.

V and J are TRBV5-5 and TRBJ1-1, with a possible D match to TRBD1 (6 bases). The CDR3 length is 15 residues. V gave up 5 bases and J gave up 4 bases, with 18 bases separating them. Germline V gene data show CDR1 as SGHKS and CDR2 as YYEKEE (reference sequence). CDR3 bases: TGTGCCAGCAGAGGCCGTCCGGGGGCGGGCACTGAAGCTTTCTTT. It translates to CASRGRPGAGTEAFF.

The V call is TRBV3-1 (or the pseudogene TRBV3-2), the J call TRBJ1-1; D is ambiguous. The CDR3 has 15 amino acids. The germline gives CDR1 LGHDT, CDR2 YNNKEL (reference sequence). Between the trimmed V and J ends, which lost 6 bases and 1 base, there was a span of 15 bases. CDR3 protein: CASREGSQRNTEAFF. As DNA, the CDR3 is TGTGCCAGCAGAGAAGGGTCCCAGAGGAACACTGAAGCTTTCTTT.

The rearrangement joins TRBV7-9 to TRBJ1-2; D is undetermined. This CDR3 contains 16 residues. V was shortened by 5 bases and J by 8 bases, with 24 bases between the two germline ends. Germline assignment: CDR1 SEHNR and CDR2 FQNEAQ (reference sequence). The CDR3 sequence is CASSRRVVGSGLGYTF. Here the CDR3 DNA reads TGTGCCAGCAGCCGCCGGGTCGTTGGGTCTGGCTTGGGCTACACCTTC.

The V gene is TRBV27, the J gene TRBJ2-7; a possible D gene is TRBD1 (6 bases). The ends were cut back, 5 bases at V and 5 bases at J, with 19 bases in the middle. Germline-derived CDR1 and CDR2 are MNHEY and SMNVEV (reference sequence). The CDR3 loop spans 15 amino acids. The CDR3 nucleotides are TGTGCCAGCAGTAAAAGAGACGGACAGATCCACGAGCAGTACTTC. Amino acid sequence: CASSKRDGQIHEQYF.

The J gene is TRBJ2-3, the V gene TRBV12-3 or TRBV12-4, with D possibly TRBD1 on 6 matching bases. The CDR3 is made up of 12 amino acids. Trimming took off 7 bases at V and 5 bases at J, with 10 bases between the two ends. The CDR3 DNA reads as TGTGCCAGCAAACAGGGCGAAGATACGCAGTATTTT. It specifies CASKQGEDTQYF.

CDR3 region: CASSYPNRADQETQYF. The CDR3, as DNA: TGTGCCAGCAGCTACCCCAATAGGGCCGACCAAGAGACCCAGTACTTC. V usage is TRBV21-1 and J usage is TRBJ2-5. TRBV21-1 is assigned pseudogene status. CDR3 size: 16 residues.

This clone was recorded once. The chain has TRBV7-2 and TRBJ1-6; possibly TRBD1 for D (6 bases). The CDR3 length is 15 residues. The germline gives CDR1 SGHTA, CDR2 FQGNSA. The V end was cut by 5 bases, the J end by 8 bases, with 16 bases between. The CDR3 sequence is CASSTPDRSYSPLHF. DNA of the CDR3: TGTGCCAGCAGCACGCCCGACAGGTCTTATTCACCCCTCCACTTT.

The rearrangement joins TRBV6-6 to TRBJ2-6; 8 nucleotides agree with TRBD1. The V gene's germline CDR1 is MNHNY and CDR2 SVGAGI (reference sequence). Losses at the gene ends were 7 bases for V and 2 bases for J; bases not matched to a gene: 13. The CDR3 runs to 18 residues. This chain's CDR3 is CASNRNRDRGTGANVLTF. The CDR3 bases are TGTGCCAGCAATCGGAACCGAGACAGGGGAACTGGGGCCAACGTCCTGACTTTC.

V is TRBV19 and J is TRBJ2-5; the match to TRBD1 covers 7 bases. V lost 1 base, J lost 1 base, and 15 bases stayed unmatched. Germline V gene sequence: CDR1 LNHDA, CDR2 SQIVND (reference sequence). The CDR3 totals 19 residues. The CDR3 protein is CASSIAAPLTGWPQETQYF. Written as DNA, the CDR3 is TGTGCCAGTAGTATAGCCGCCCCCCTGACAGGGTGGCCCCAAGAGACCCAGTACTTC. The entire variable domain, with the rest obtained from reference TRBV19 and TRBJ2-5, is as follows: DGGITQSPKYLFRKEGQNVTLSCEQNLNHDAMYWYRQDPGQGLRLIYYSQIVNDFQKGDIAEGYSVSREKKESFPLTVTSAQKNPTAFYLCASSIAAPLTGWPQETQYFGPGTRLLVL.

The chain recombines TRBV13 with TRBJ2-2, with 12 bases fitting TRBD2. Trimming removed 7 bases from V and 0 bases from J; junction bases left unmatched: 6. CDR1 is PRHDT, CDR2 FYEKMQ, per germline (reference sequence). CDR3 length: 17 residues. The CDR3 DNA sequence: TGTGCCAGCATACCACTAGCGGGAGGTCCGAACACCGGGGAGCTGTTTTTT. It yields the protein CASIPLAGGPNTGELFF.

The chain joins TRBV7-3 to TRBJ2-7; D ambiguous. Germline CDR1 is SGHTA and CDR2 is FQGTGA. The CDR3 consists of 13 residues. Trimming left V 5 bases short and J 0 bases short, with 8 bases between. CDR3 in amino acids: CASSPHPSYEQYF. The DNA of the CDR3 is TGTGCCAGCAGCCCCCACCCCTCCTACGAGCAGTACTTC. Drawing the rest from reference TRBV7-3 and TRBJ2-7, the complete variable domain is GAGVSQTPSNKVTEKGKYVELRCDPISGHTALYWYRQSLGQGPEFLIYFQGTGAADDSGLPNDRFFAVRPEGSVSTLKIQRTERGDSAVYLCASSPHPSYEQYFGPGTRLTVT.

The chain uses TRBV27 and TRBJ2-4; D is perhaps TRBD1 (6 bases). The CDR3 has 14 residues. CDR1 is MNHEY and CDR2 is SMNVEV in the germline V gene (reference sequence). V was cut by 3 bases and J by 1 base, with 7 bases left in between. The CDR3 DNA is TGTGCCAGCAGTTTTGGGGGCGCCAAAAACATTCAGTACTTC. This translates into CASSFGGAKNIQYF.

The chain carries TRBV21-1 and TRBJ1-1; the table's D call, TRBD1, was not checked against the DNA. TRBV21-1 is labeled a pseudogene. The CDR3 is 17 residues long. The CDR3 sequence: CASSKLGRQGASTEAFF. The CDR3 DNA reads TGTGCCAGCAGCAAACTCGGGAGACAGGGGGCGAGCACTGAAGCTTTCTTT.

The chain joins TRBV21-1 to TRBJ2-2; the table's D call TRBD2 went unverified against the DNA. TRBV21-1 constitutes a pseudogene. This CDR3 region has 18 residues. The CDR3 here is CASSKEMRTSLNTGELFF. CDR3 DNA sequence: TGTGCCAGCAGCAAAGAAATGCGGACTAGCCTGAACACCGGGGAGCTGTTTTTT.

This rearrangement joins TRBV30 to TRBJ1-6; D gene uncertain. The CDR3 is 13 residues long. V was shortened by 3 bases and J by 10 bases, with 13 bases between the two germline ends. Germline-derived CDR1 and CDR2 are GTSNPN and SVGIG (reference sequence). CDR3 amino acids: CAWSEDLGSPLHF. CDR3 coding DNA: TGTGCCTGGAGCGAAGACTTAGGATCACCCCTCCACTTT.